These 17 T cell receptor beta chains were sequenced from one sample in a study of T cell responses to AZD1222 COVID-19 vaccine. Repertoires were generated with immunoSEQ multiplex PCR, while TCRdb's copy carries only in-frame clones and drops some. The data contain about 170,000 clones, around nine tenths of them singletons. The sample consisted of peripheral blood, taken on day 0 of AZD1222 vaccination. The receptors derive from an adult in good health.

The sample holds one count of this clone. The rearrangement joins TRBV10-3 to TRBJ2-7, with 7 bases matching TRBD1. The CDR3 is made up of 13 amino acids. The germline V gene encodes CDR1 ENHRY and CDR2 SYGVKD. After removal of 4 bases from V and 3 bases from J, the junction contained 3 bases not matched to a gene. In DNA form, the CDR3 reads TGTGCCATCAGTGCCAGGGGGAACTACGAGCAGTACTTC. As protein: CAISARGNYEQYF.

The chain is built from TRBV30 and TRBJ1-4; possible D gene TRBD1, 5 bases. This CDR3 spans 13 amino acids. Trimming removed 4 bases at V and 4 bases at J, with 10 bases between. CDR1 and CDR2 from the germline V gene are GTSNPN and SVGIG (reference sequence). CDR3 amino acids: CAWNGGVNEKLFF. In nucleotides, the CDR3 is TGTGCCTGGAACGGGGGGGTTAATGAAAAACTGTTTTTT.

This chain connects TRBV7-6 to TRBJ2-2; D call uncertain. This CDR3 contains 15 residues. Trimming pared 4 bases from V and 4 bases from J, leaving 13 bases between. Germline lookup yields CDR1 SGHVS and CDR2 FNYEAQ. The CDR3 DNA sequence: TGTGCCAGCAGCTCCTCCCGAGGTCCCACCGGGGAGCTGTTTTTT. Residues: CASSSSRGPTGELFF.

This clone has only one observation. CDR3 amino acids: CASSSRHGNTIYF. DNA for the CDR3: TGTGCCAGCAGTAGCAGACACGGAAACACCATATATTTT. The chain carries TRBV6-4 and TRBJ1-3; D uncertain. V lost 5 bases and J lost 4, with 9 bases in between. The CDR3 sequence is 13 residues long. The germline V gene has CDR1 MRHNA and CDR2 SNTAGT.

The rearrangement links TRBV30 to TRBJ1-2; possible D gene TRBD1, 6 bases. This CDR3 contains 13 residues. V was clipped by 8 bases and J by 2 bases, with 15 bases between them. Germline V gives CDR1 GTSNPN, CDR2 SVGIG (reference sequence). The CDR3 here is CARSGGANYGYTF. The CDR3, as DNA: TGTGCCCGTAGTGGGGGGGCGAACTATGGCTACACCTTC.

The chain is built from TRBV4-2 and TRBJ1-1; no definite D call. The CDR3 sequence is 16 residues long. V was shortened by 0 bases and J by 4 bases, with 15 bases between the two germline ends. The germline V gene has CDR1 LGHNA and CDR2 YNFKEQ. DNA for the CDR3: TGTGCCAGCAGCCAAGATATAGGTACCGGGAGCACTGAAGCTTTCTTT. Encoded protein: CASSQDIGTGSTEAFF.

CDR3 coding DNA: TGTGCCAGCAGCCCCCGGGACCCCACGGCTTACGAGCAGTACTTC. Translation gives CASSPRDPTAYEQYF. V gene TRBV7-6 combines with J gene TRBJ2-7; D is perhaps TRBD1 or TRBD2 (5 bases each). Germline CDR1 and CDR2: SGHVS and FNYEAQ. This CDR3 region has 15 residues. Trimming pared 5 bases from V and 4 bases from J, leaving 18 bases between.

The chain links TRBV9 to TRBJ2-3; a weak D match, TRBD1 (5 bases). Germline loops: CDR1 SGDLS, CDR2 YYNGEE. CDR3 size: 14 residues. V was clipped by 0 bases and J by 3 bases, with 8 bases between them. CDR3 DNA sequence: TGTGCCAGCAGCGTAGGGGGCCGAACAGATACGCAGTATTTT. Amino acid sequence: CASSVGGRTDTQYF.

The chain joins TRBV3-1 (or the pseudogene TRBV3-2) to TRBJ2-7; 8 bases map to TRBD1. The CDR3 contains 15 residues. With 1 base clipped from V and 2 bases from J, the junction kept 4 bases outside the gene matches. Germline V lookup: CDR1 LGHDT, CDR2 YNNKEL (reference sequence). For the CDR3, the DNA is TGTGCCAGCAGCCAAGTGGGACAGGCGACCTACGAGCAGTACTTC. This translates into CASSQVGQATYEQYF.

The chain carries TRBV11-2 and TRBJ1-1, with D perhaps matching TRBD1 (6 bases). Germline lookup yields CDR1 SGHAT and CDR2 FQNNGV. This CDR3 region has 18 residues. Trimming shortened V by 5 bases and J by 0 bases, and 22 bases separated the two germline ends. CDR3 in DNA: TGTGCCAGCAGCCCGTGGACAGCCACGACGATCGTGAACACTGAAGCTTTCTTT. Amino acids: CASSPWTATTIVNTEAFF.

This clone was seen a single time. In nucleotides, the CDR3 is TGTGCCAGCAGTGAAGGGGGCGGCAAAAACATTCAGTACTTC. It specifies CASSEGGGKNIQYF. The gene calls are TRBV6-1 and TRBJ2-4; possible D gene TRBD1, 5 bases. V lost 1 base to trimming and J lost 3 bases, with 7 bases between them. This CDR3 is 14 amino acids long. The V gene's germline CDR1 is MNHNS and CDR2 SASEGT.

V usage is TRBV6-2 or TRBV6-3 and J usage is TRBJ1-2; D remains unclear. V was pared by 0 bases and J by 0 bases, with 14 bases between. Germline assignment: CDR1 MNHEY and CDR2 SVGEGT. CDR3 length: 17 amino acids. The CDR3 DNA is TGTGCCAGCAGTTACTCCTATCCACTTGGAGCTAACTATGGCTACACCTTC. Its protein product is CASSYSYPLGANYGYTF.

V usage is TRBV3-1 (or the pseudogene TRBV3-2) and J usage is TRBJ1-4; D ambiguous. V was trimmed by 4 bases and J by 7 bases, leaving 16 bases between them. Germline V CDR1 and CDR2: LGHDT, YNNKEL (reference sequence). The CDR3 loop spans 15 amino acids. For the CDR3, the DNA is TGTGCCAGCAGCCCGATTATAGCCGTTGGTGAAAAACTGTTTTTT. Its translation is CASSPIIAVGEKLFF.

This clone was seen only once. The V and J genes are TRBV4-3 and TRBJ2-7, with 9 bases matching TRBD2. Trimming cost V 1 base and J 1 base; bases outside gene matches: 8. Per germline, CDR1 LGHNA and CDR2 YSLEER. The CDR3 is made up of 17 amino acids. For the CDR3, the DNA is TGCGCCAGCAGCCAAGGGGGAGCGGGGGGCCTATCCTACGAGCAGTACTTC. Amino acid sequence: CASSQGGAGGLSYEQYF.

The CDR3 reads CASSPKRGENTGELFF. The DNA for the CDR3 is TGTGCCAGCAGCCCGAAAAGGGGGGAAAACACCGGGGAGCTGTTTTTT. The chain links TRBV21-1 to TRBJ2-2. TRBV21-1 is a known pseudogene. The CDR3 runs 16 residues.

This chain links TRBV24-1 with TRBJ1-4; D ambiguous. Germline assignment: CDR1 KGHDR and CDR2 SFDVKD. The V and J ends lost 4 bases and 8 bases respectively, with 16 bases between them. This CDR3 region has 15 residues. CDR3 nucleotides: TGTGCCACCAGTGACAAGGAGGGAAGAAAAGAAAAACTGTTTTTT. Protein sequence: CATSDKEGRKEKLFF.

This clone has a single count. The V gene is TRBV10-3, the J gene TRBJ2-3; D call uncertain. Between the trimmed V and J ends, which lost 0 bases and 2 bases, there was a span of 21 bases. The CDR3 loop spans 19 amino acids. The germline V gene has CDR1 ENHRY and CDR2 SYGVKD. CDR3 DNA: TGTGCCATCAGTGAGTCCCCAAGAACCCCGCCCGCCTACACAGATACGCAGTATTTT. Encoded protein: CAISESPRTPPAYTDTQYF.